A single sample gave rise to the 6 T cell receptor beta chains below, sequenced in a study of control samples from healthy donors and cancer patients. Clones were sequenced by immunoSEQ multiplex PCR, and TCRdb holds only the in-frame ones, with some missing. Here the sample spans 120,000 or so clones, approximately 89% being singletons. Source material: blood. The receptor set was obtained from a man in his late teens or twenties in good health.

The rearrangement links TRBV7-9 to TRBJ2-7; D not certain. CDR3 length: 13 amino acids. Looked up from germline, CDR1 is SEHNR and CDR2 is FQNEAQ (reference sequence). Deletions cut 6 bases from V and 3 bases from J, with 12 bases between. The CDR3 spells CASRYLNGYEQYF. CDR3 DNA: TGTGCCAGCAGGTACCTAAACGGCTACGAGCAGTACTTC.

The V gene is TRBV27, the J gene TRBJ2-3; D gene ambiguous. Germline V gene sequence: CDR1 MNHEY, CDR2 SMNVEV (reference sequence). The CDR3 sequence is 13 residues long. V dropped 3 bases and J dropped 0 bases, with 4 bases sitting between them. The CDR3 spells CASSFYSTDTQYF. CDR3 bases: TGTGCCAGCAGTTTCTACAGCACAGATACGCAGTATTTT.

The J gene is TRBJ1-1, the V gene TRBV7-3; 7 bases line up with TRBD1. Germline CDR1 is SGHTA and CDR2 is FQGTGA. This CDR3 comprises 15 residues. V lost 5 bases to trimming and J lost 1 base; unmatched junction nucleotides: 7. This CDR3 reads CASSPQGQPNTEAFF. The CDR3 nucleotides read TGTGCCAGCAGCCCACAGGGACAGCCGAACACTGAAGCTTTCTTT.

This rearrangement joins TRBV5-1 to TRBJ2-7, with 8 bases lining up with TRBD1. Germline loops: CDR1 SGHRS, CDR2 YFSETQ. The V and J ends lost 7 bases and 1 base, in that order; junction bases with no gene match: 7. CDR3 length equals 14 residues. CDR3 loop: CASGRDRHSYEQYF. Written as DNA, the CDR3 is TGCGCCAGCGGGCGGGACAGGCATTCCTACGAGCAGTACTTC.

Of note for this clone: Other DNA sequences within the sample encode an identical CDR3. CDR3 in DNA: TGCGCCAGCAGCGCGGGACTAGCGGGGGGGCCTTACAATGAGCAGTTCTTC. Protein: CASSAGLAGGPYNEQFF. The genes are TRBV5-1 and TRBJ2-1; 16 bases fit TRBD2. Trimming at V came to 4 bases and at J to 4 bases, leaving 5 bases not matched to a gene. The V gene's germline CDR1 is SGHRS and CDR2 YFSETQ. This CDR3 is built from 17 residues.

The CDR3 loop is CAWSDPIAGGKLNEQFF. The CDR3 DNA is TGTGCCTGGAGTGACCCAATAGCGGGGGGAAAGCTCAATGAGCAGTTCTTC. This sequence joins TRBV30 and TRBJ2-1; 10 nucleotides agree with TRBD2. Germline CDR1 and CDR2: GTSNPN and SVGIG (reference sequence). The CDR3 totals 17 residues. The V segment lost 1 base and the J segment 6 bases; nucleotides outside the gene matches: 12.